This T cell receptor (beta chain) was documented in a study of beta chain features in type 1 diabetes. This CDR3 is 16 amino acids long. The germline CDR1 and CDR2 sequences are SNHLY and FYNNEI. V lost 3 bases and J lost 6; bases outside the gene matches: 6. TCRB transcripts that were expressed got sequenced, as all of the isolated RNA had been reverse transcribed. The repertoire was sequenced with immunoSEQ multiplex PCR; TCRdb's copy has only in-frame clones and lacks some. The profile shows 240,000 or so clones, more than 65% of them singletons. The source of this sequence is a man aged 25 to 40 in good health. The sample was naive CD4+ T cells from blood. The rearrangement uses TRBV2 and TRBJ2-1, with 12 bases matching TRBD2. The CDR3 nucleotides are TGTGCCAGCAGTGATCTGACTAGCGGGGGAGTCAATGAGCAGTTCTTC. Translation: CASSDLTSGGVNEQFF.